This TCR beta chain was recorded in a study of post-analysis software for immune sequencing data. Remarks on this clonotype: Its target is not known.

Study-level results: In patients, TRBV5-6, TRBV5-1 and TRBV20-1 belonged to five TRBV segments found more frequently than in controls. Among multiple sclerosis patients, normalized Chao1 diversity was significantly below that of controls.

Incorporated into the TCR beta cDNA libraries were unique molecular identifiers, which served to reduce PCR and sequencing biases. Researchers reported a few hundred thousand cDNA molecules coming from approximately 1 to 10 million T cells. TCRdb recomputed calls from the PCR reads with MiXCR, one row per CDR3 protein. The data hold around 440,000 distinct CDR3 sequences, with around 40% observed a single time. CDR1 and CDR2 from the germline V gene are MNHEY and SVGAGI. V gave up 5 bases and J gave up 2 bases; unmatched junction bases: 5. The CDR3 is 16 residues long. This receptor was obtained from a girl aged 10-17 years with multiple sclerosis. This sequence joins TRBV6-5 and TRBJ2-4; 11 bases are shared with TRBD2. The sample taken for sequencing was blood. The CDR3 sequence is CASSQLAGGTKNIQYF. For the CDR3, the DNA is TGTGCCAGCAGTCAATTAGCGGGAGGGACCAAAAACATTCAGTACTTC.